This T cell receptor beta chain originates from a study of chemoradiotherapy in HPV16-positive cancers. Study as a whole: A couple of HPV16-positive patients' cells yielded candidate HPV-specific clones and common motifs.

Sequencing used immunoSEQ multiplex PCR; TCRdb keeps in-frame clones, though not all of them. This sample has roughly 9,100 clones, with approximately 76% found just once. Samples were taken several times over chemoradiotherapy. V was shortened by 4 bases and J by 0 bases, with 15 bases between the two germline ends. Germline-derived CDR1 and CDR2 are SGHTS and YDEGEE. This CDR3 region has 16 residues. The sequence derives from a human donor with HPV-associated anogenital cancer. V is TRBV5-8 and J is TRBJ2-3; TRBD1 is a possible D gene (7 bases). The sample was acquired from a patient who underwent chemoradiotherapy. The CDR3 protein is CASSLGGGASTDTQYF. In DNA, the CDR3 is TGTGCCAGCAGCCTAGGGGGCGGGGCTAGCACAGATACGCAGTATTTT. Full variable domain (outside the CDR3, taken from reference TRBV5-8 and TRBJ2-3): EAGVTQSPTHLIKTRGQQATLRCSPISGHTSVYWYQQALGLGLQFLLWYDEGEERNRGNFPPRFSGRQFPNYSSELNVNALELEDSALYLCASSLGGGASTDTQYFGPGTRLTVL.